This T cell receptor (beta chain) was documented in a study of T cell responses to AZD1222 COVID-19 vaccine. This CDR3 is built from 16 residues. V dropped 0 bases and J dropped 0 bases, with 10 bases sitting between them. CDR1 is SGHDN, CDR2 FVKESK, per germline. Concerning this clone itself: Its antigen is undetermined.

Overall study results and limits: The donors showed a predominance of white British ancestry and of females, with possible underestimation of clonal diversity. Baseline seropositives among AZD1222 recipients totaled only 5 to 7.

Second-dose timings of about 4 or about 12 weeks were pooled. Method: immunoSEQ multiplex PCR; TCRdb's copy keeps in-frame clones and lacks some. The table lists about 150,000 clones, approximately 91% of them singletons. This TCR was sampled from an adult who received the AZD1222 COVID-19 vaccine. V is TRBV14 and J is TRBJ2-3; D is perhaps TRBD2 (5 bases). The specimen comprised peripheral blood, sampled 28 days after the second AZD1222 dose. CDR3 region: CASSQEKRSSTDTQYF. As DNA, the CDR3 is TGTGCCAGCAGCCAAGAGAAGCGGTCTAGCACAGATACGCAGTATTTT.